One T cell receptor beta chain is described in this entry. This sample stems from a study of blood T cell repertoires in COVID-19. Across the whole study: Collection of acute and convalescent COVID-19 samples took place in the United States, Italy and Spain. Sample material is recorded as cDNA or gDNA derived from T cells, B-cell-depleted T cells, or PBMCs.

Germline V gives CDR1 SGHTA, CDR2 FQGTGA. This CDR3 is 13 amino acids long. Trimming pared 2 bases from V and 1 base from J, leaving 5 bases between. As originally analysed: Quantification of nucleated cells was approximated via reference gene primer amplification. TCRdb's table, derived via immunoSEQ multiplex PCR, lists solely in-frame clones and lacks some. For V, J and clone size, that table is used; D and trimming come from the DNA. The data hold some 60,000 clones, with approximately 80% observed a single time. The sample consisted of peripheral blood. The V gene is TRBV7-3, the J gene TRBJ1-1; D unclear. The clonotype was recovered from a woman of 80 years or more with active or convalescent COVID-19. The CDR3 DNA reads TGTGCCAGCAGCTTAGCGGGGAACACTGAAGCTTTCTTT. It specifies CASSLAGNTEAFF.